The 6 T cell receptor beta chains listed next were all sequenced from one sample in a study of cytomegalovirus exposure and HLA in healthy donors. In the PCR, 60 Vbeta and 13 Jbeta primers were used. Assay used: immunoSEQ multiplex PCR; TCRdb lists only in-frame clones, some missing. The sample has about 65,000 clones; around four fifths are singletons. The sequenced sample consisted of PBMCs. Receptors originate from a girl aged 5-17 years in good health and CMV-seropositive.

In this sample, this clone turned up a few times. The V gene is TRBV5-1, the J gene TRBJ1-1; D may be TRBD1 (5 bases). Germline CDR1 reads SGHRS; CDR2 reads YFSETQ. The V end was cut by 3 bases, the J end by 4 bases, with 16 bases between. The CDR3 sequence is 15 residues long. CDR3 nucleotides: TGCGCCAGCAGCTCCCGGCCGGGGGTGGGCACTGAAGCTTTCTTT. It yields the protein CASSSRPGVGTEAFF.

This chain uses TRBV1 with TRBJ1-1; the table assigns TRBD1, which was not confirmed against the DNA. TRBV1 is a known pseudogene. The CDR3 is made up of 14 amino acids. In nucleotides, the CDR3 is TGCACCAGCAGCCCGGGACAGGGGGCCCCTGAAGCTTTCTTT. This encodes CTSSPGQGAPEAFF.

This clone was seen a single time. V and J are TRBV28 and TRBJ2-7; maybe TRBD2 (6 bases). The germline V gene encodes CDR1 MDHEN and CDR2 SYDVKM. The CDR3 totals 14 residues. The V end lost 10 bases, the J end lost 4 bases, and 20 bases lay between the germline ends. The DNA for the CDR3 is TGTGCCACCCACGGGAGCCATTGGGATTACGAGCAGTACTTC. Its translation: CATHGSHWDYEQYF.

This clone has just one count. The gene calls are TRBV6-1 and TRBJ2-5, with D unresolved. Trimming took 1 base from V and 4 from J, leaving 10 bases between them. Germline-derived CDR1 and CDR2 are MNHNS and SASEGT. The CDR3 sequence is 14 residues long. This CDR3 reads CASSEGIYRETQYF. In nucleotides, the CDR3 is TGTGCCAGCAGTGAAGGGATCTACAGAGAGACCCAGTACTTC.

The CDR3 region is CASSPHGTVGNQPQHF. CDR3 sequence (DNA): TGTGCCAGCAGCCCCCACGGGACAGTGGGGAATCAGCCCCAGCATTTT. The chain links TRBV25-1 to TRBJ1-5; 7 nucleotides agree with TRBD1. The CDR3 is 16 amino acids. Germline-derived CDR1 and CDR2 are MGHDK and SYGVNS. The V and J ends lost 6 bases and 4 bases, in that order; junction bases with no gene match: 12.

Here the CDR3 reads CASSYSRGPGYTF. In nucleotides, the CDR3 is TGTGCCAGCAGTTACTCGAGAGGCCCCGGCTACACCTTC. V is TRBV6-5 and J is TRBJ1-2; D is unresolved. The CDR3 runs to 13 residues. V gave up 0 bases and J gave up 8 bases, with 10 bases separating them. The V gene's germline CDR1 is MNHEY and CDR2 SVGAGI.